This record concerns one T cell receptor (beta chain) sequence. This sample is drawn from a study of blood T cell repertoires in COVID-19. Study overall: Sites across the United States, Italy and Spain contributed samples from acute and convalescent COVID-19.

CDR1 is SNHLY, CDR2 FYNNEI, per germline. The CDR3 runs 15 residues. Losses at the gene ends were 3 bases for V and 5 bases for J; bases not matched to a gene: 8. Original handling: It was from reference gene primer amplification that nucleated cell counts were estimated. The table came from immunoSEQ multiplex PCR; TCRdb's copy has only in-frame clones and leaves some out. That table is the source of V, J and clone size, and D and trimming were worked out from the DNA. The table lists a few hundred thousand clones, roughly 80% of them singletons. Sequenced sample: peripheral blood. The source is a young woman with acute or convalescent COVID-19. The genes are TRBV2 and TRBJ2-5; 8 bases match TRBD1. This CDR3 reads CASSDGQGAWETQYF. CDR3 DNA: TGTGCCAGCAGTGACGGGCAGGGGGCATGGGAGACCCAGTACTTC.